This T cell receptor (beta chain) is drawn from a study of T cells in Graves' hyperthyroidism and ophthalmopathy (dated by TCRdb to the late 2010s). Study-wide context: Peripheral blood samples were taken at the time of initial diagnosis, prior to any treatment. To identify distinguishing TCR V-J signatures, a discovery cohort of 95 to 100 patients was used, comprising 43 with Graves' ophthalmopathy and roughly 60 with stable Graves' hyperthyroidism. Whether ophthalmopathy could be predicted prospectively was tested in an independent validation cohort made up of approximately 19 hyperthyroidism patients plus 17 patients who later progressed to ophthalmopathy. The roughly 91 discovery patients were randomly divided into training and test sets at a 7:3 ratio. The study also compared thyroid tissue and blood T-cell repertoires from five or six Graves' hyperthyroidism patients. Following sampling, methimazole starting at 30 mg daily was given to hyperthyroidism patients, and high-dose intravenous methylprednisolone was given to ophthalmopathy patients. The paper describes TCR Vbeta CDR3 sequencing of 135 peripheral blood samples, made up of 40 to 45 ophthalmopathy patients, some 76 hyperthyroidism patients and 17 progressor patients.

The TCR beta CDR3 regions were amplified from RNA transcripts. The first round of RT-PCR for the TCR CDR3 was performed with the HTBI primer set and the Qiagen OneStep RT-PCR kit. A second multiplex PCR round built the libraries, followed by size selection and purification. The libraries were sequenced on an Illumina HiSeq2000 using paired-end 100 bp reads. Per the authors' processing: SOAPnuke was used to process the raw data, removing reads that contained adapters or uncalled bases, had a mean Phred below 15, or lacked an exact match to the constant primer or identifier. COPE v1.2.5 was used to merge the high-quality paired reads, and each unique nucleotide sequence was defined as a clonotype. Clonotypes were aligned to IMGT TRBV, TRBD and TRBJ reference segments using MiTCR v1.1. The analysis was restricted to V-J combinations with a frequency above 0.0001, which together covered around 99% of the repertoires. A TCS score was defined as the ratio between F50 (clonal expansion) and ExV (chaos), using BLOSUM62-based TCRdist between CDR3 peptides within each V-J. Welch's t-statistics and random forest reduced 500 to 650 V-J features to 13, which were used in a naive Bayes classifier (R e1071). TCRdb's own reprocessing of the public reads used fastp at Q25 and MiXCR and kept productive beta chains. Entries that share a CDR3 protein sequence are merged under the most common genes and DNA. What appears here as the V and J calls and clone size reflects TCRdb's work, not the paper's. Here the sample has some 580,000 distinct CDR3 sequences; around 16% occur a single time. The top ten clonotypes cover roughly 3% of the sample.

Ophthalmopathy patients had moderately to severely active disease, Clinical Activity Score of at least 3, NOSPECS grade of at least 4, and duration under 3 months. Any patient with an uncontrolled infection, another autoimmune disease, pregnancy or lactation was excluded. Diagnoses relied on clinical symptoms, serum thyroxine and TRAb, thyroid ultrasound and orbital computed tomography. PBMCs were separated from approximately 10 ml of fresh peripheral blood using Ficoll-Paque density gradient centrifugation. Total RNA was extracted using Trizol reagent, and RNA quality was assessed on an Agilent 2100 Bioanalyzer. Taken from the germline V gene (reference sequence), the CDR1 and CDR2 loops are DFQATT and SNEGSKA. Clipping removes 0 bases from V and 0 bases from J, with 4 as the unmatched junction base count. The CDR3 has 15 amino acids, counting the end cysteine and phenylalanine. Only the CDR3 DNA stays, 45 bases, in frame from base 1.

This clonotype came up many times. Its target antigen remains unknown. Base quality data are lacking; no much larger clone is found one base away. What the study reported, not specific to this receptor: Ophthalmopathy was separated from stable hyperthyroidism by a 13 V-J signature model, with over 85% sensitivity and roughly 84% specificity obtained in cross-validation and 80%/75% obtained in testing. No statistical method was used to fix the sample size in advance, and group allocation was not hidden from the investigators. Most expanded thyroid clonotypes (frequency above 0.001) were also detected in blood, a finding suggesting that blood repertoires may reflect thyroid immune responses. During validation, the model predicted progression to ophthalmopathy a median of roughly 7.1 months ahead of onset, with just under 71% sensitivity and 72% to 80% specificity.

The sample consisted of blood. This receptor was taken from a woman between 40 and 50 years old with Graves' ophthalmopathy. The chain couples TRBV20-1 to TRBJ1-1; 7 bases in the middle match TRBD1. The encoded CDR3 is CSARDADRLNTEAFF. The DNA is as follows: TGCAGTGCTAGAGACGCGGACAGGTTGAACACTGAAGCTTTCTTT.